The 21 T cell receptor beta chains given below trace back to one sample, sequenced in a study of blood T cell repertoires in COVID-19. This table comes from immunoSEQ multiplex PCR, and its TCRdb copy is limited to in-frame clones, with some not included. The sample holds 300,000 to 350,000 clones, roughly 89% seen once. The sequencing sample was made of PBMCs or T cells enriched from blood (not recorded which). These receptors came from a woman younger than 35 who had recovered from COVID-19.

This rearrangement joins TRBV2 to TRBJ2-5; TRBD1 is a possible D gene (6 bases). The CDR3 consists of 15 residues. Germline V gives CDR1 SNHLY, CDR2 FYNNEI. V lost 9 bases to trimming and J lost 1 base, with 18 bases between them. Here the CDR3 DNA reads TGTGCCAGGAAGACTCAGGGGCACGTCCAAGAGACCCAGTACTTC. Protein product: CARKTQGHVQETQYF.

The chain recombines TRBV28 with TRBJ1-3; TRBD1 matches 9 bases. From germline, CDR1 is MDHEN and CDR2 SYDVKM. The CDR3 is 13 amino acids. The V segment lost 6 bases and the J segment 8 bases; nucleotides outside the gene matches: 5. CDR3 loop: CASRGQGVDTIYF. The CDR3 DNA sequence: TGTGCCAGCAGGGGACAGGGCGTAGACACCATATATTTT.

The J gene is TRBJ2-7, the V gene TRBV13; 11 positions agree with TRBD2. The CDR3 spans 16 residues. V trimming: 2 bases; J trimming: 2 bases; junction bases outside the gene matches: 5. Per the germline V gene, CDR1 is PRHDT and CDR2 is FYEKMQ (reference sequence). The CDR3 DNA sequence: TGTGCCAGCAGCTTACGGACTAGCGGGTTCGCCTACGAGCAGTACTTC. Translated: CASSLRTSGFAYEQYF.

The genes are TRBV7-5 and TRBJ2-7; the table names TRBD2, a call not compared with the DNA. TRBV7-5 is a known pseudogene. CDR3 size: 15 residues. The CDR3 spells CARSASETSPYEQYF. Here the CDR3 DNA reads TGTGCCAGAAGCGCATCCGAGACTAGTCCCTACGAGCAGTACTTC.

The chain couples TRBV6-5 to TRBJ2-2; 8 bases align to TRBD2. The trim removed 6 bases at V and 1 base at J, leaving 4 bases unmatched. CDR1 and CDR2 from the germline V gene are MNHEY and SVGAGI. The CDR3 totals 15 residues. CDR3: CASRVAGMNTGELFF. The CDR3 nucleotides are TGTGCCAGCAGAGTAGCGGGGATGAACACCGGGGAGCTGTTTTTT.

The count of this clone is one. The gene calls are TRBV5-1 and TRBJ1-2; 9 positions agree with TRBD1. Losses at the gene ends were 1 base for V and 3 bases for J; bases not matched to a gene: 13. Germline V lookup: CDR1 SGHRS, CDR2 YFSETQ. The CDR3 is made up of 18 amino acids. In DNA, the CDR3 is TGCGCCAGCAGCTTGTCGAAACAACCGGGACAGGGAGACTATGGCTACACCTTC. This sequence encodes CASSLSKQPGQGDYGYTF.

The CDR3 nucleotides are TGTGCCAGCACCAGACGGGACACCTCCTACGAGCAGTACTTC. Residues: CASTRRDTSYEQYF. The chain links TRBV6-1 to TRBJ2-7; D might be TRBD1 (6 bases). V lost 7 bases to trimming and J lost 0 bases, with 13 bases between them. The CDR3 extends over 14 amino acids. CDR1 is MNHNS, CDR2 SASEGT, per germline.

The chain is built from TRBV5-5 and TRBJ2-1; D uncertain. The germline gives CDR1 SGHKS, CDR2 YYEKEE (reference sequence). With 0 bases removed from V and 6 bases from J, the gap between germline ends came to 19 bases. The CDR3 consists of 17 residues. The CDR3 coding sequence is TGTGCCAGCAGCTTGGGTCGGGTGGTGGCTCTAATCAATGAGCAGTTCTTC. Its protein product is CASSLGRVVALINEQFF.

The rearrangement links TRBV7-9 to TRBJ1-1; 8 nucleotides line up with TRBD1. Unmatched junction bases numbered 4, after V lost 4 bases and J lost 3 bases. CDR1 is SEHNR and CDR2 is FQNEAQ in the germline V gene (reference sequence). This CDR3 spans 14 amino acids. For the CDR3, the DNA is TGTGCCAGCAGCTCCAGACAGGGGCACACTGAAGCTTTCTTT. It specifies CASSSRQGHTEAFF.

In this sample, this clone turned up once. In nucleotides, the CDR3 is TGTGCCAGCAAAGACAGGGGGCGCGGGTGGGAAAAACTGTTTTTT. It is translated as CASKDRGRGWEKLFF. The V and J genes are TRBV6-5 and TRBJ1-4; 10 positions match TRBD1. Looked up from germline, CDR1 is MNHEY and CDR2 is SVGAGI. The CDR3 runs to 15 residues. V shed 7 bases, J shed 8 bases, and the junction held 10 bases outside the gene matches.

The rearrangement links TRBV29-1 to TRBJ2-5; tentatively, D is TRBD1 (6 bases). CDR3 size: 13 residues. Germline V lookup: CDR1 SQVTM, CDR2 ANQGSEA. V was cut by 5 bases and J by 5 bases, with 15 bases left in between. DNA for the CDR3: TGCAGCGTTACAGGGAGCCGTGAGGAGACCCAGTACTTC. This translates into CSVTGSREETQYF.

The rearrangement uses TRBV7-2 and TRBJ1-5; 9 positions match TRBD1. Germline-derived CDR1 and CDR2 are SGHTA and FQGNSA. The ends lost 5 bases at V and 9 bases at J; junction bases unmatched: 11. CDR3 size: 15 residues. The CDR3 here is CASSRTGEPRRPQHF. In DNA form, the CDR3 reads TGTGCCAGCAGCCGGACAGGGGAACCCCGAAGGCCCCAGCATTTT.

CDR3 in amino acids: CASSLDPDTEAFF. CDR3 sequence (DNA): TGTGCCAGCAGCTTGGATCCAGACACTGAAGCTTTCTTT. The chain is built from TRBV5-6 and TRBJ1-1, with D unresolved. The germline V and J ends were trimmed by 0 bases and 3 bases, with 6 bases remaining between them. This CDR3 is built from 13 residues. The germline gives CDR1 SGHDT, CDR2 YYEEEE. The full variable domain, with the rest looked up from reference TRBV5-6 and TRBJ1-1, is DAGVTQSPTHLIKTRGQQVTLRCSPKSGHDTVSWYQQALGQGPQFIFQYYEEEERQRGNFPDRFSGHQFPNYSSELNVNALLLGDSALYLCASSLDPDTEAFFGQGTRLTVV.

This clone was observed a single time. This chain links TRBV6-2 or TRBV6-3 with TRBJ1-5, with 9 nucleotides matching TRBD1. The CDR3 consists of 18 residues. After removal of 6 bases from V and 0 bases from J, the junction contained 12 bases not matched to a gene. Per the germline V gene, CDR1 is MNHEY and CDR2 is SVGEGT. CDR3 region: CASRYGTGRTYSNQPQHF. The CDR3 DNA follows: TGTGCCAGCAGATACGGGACAGGGCGAACTTATAGCAATCAGCCCCAGCATTTT.

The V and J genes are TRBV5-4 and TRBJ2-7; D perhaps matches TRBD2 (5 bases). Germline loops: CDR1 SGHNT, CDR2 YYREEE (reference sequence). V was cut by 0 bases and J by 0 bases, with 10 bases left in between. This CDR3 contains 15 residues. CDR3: CASSLGGDYSYEQYF. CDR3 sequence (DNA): TGTGCCAGCAGCTTGGGAGGTGACTACTCCTACGAGCAGTACTTC.

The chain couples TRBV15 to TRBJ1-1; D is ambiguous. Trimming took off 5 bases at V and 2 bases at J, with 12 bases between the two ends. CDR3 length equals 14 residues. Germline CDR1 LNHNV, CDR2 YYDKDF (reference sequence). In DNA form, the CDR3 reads TGTGCCACCAGCCGAAATAGATTTAACACTGAAGCTTTCTTT. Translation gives CATSRNRFNTEAFF.

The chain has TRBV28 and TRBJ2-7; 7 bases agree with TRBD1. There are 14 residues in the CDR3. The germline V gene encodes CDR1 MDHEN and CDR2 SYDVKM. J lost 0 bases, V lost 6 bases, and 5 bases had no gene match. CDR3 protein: CASSQGQSSYEQYF. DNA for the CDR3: TGTGCCAGCAGCCAGGGACAGAGCTCCTACGAGCAGTACTTC.

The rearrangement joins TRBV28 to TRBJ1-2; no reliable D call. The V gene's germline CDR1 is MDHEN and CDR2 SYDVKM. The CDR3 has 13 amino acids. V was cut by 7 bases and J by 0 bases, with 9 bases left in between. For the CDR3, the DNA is TGTGCCAGCAACGGAGGCGCTAACTATGGCTACACCTTC. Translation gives CASNGGANYGYTF.

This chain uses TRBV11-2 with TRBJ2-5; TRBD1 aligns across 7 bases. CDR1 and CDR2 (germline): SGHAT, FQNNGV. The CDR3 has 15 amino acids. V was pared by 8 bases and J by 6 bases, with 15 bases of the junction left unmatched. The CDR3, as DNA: TGTGCCAGCCGCCGACCGGGACAGATTTTGAAGACCCAGTACTTC. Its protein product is CASRRPGQILKTQYF. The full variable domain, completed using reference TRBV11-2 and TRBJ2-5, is EAGVAQSPRYKIIEKRQSVAFWCNPISGHATLYWYQQILGQGPKLLIQFQNNGVVDDSQLPKDRFSAERLKGVDSTLKIQPAKLEDSAVYLCASRRPGQILKTQYFGPGTRLLVL.

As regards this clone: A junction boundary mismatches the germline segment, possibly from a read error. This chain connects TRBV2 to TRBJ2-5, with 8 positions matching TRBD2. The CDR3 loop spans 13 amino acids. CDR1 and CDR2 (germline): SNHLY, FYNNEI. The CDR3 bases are TGTGCCAGCACTGAATTAGCGGGGCAGACCCAGTACTTC. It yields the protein CASTELAGQTQYF.

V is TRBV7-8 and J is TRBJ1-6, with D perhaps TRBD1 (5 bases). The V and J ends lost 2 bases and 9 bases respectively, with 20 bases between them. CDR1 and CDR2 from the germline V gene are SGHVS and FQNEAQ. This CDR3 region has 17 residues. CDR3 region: CASSLTTVSGGSSPLHF. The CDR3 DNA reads TGTGCCAGCAGCTTAACTACGGTATCGGGGGGAAGTTCACCCCTCCACTTT.